The TCR beta chain described here comes from a study of T cell responses to AZD1222 COVID-19 vaccine. About this clone: Its target is unknown.

Trimming removed 0 bases at V and 7 bases at J, with 6 bases between. Germline V gives CDR1 MRHNA, CDR2 SNTAGT. The CDR3 spans 12 residues. Study-wide results and limits: Regions 160-218 and 743-854 held dominance among vaccine-associated CD4 TCRs, which spanned spike. Only a handful of AZD1222 recipients, more than five in all, had baseline seropositivity.

Sequenced by immunoSEQ multiplex PCR; TCRdb stores in-frame clones only, minus some. The profile covers about 180,000 clones, with 80% to 90% appearing a single time and 0.49% taken by the ten largest. This specimen was peripheral blood, taken on day 0 of AZD1222 vaccination. This sequence was found in an adult in good health. The V gene is TRBV6-4, the J gene TRBJ2-5; D is undetermined. In DNA, the CDR3 is TGTGCCAGCAGTGACTCGACGGGGACCCAGTACTTC. It is translated as CASSDSTGTQYF.